This T cell receptor beta chain was sequenced in a study of CD8 T cells in ankylosing spondylitis. Trimming at V came to 3 bases and at J to 3 bases, leaving 3 bases not matched to a gene. The length of the CDR3 is 15 residues. CDR1 and CDR2 from the germline V gene are PRHDT and FYEKMQ (reference sequence). Using quantitative 5'-RACE with molecular barcodes, the authors made TCR beta libraries. From the 5' RACE reads, TCRdb called clonotypes with MiXCR, one entry per CDR3 protein. The table records roughly 130,000 distinct CDR3 sequences, around 13% of them present only once. Study outcomes and limitations: The disease-linked clones had a CD8+ phenotype and low blood frequencies. A motif of 7 or 8 highly homologous TCR beta variants was seen as apparently characteristic of ankylosing spondylitis blood. Reports say disease-linked clones showed up significantly more in matched ankylosing spondylitis synovial fluid.

This clonotype was observed a handful of times. The antigen is undetermined. Sequencing was performed on blood, either unsorted or a sorted T cell fraction (not recorded which). The chain carries TRBV13 and TRBJ2-1, with 9 nucleotides matching TRBD2. The clonotype was recovered from a female donor with ankylosing spondylitis or in good health (not recorded which). CDR3 protein: CASSFLLAGYNEQFF. The CDR3 nucleotides read TGTGCCAGCAGCTTTTTACTAGCGGGCTACAATGAGCAGTTCTTC.